Listed below are T cell receptor beta chains from one sample, sequenced in a study of blood T cells in healthy people across ages. In TCRdb, the 5' RACE reads were re-called with MiXCR into one record per CDR3 protein. The table lists about 1.4 million distinct CDR3 sequences, around 55% of them singletons. Input material: blood. The receptors were sampled from a man between 18 and 29 years old in good health. Each CDR3 is given without its conserved first and last residue. Each record gives: J gene, V gene, CDR3 protein.

J: TRBJ2-2; V: TRBV29-1; CDR3: SVTKQGAVTGELF
J: NA; V: TRBV13; CDR3: ASSLKGLAETQY
J: TRBJ1-2; V: TRBV28; CDR3: ASSPGGQSGYT
J: TRBJ2-3; V: TRBV10-2; CDR3: ASNEPAGGSDTQY
J: TRBJ2-7; V: TRBV7-9; CDR3: ATTPGQSNEQY
J: TRBJ2-3; V: TRBV5-6; CDR3: ASSPVAGGPIRTQY
J: TRBJ2-6; V: TRBV6-6; CDR3: ASRPLRVAGANVLT
J: TRBJ2-1; V: TRBV2; CDR3: ASSDQTGYNEQF
J: TRBJ2-2; V: TRBV7-9; CDR3: ASSLALFDGELF
J: TRBJ1-2; V: TRBV6-1; CDR3: ASRVRQGARGYT
J: TRBJ2-7; V: TRBV20-1; CDR3: SAFTSGSGYEQY
J: TRBJ2-7; V: TRBV2; CDR3: ASWRNEQY
J: NA; V: TRBV6-5; CDR3: ASSYEAGTPYEQY
J: TRBJ2-7; V: TRBV12-5; CDR3: ASGFGTGTSSYEQY
J: TRBJ2-5; V: TRBV6-5; CDR3: ASSPQWETQY
J: TRBJ2-1; V: TRBV6-1; CDR3: ASRQDRGVSYEQF
J: TRBJ2-6; V: TRBV7-9; CDR3: ASSLVDNSGANVLT
J: TRBJ1-4; V: TRBV20-1; CDR3: SASRGQGNEKLF
J: TRBJ2-7; V: TRBV29-1; CDR3: SAGGPSSYEQY
J: TRBJ2-1; V: TRBV7-9; CDR3: ASTREHEQF
J: TRBJ2-1; V: TRBV7-9; CDR3: ASSFSGGRSSYNEQF
J: TRBJ2-7; V: TRBV6-6; CDR3: ASSGPGQGAHEQY
J: TRBJ2-1; V: TRBV2; CDR3: ASTDRDRGGNEQF
J: TRBJ2-1; V: TRBV7-2; CDR3: ASSLEWLASNEQF
J: TRBJ1-2; V: TRBV5-5; CDR3: ASSLLGGVHPLYGYT
J: TRBJ1-1; V: TRBV2; CDR3: ASSFERTGSTAF
J: TRBJ1-1; V: TRBV29-1; CDR3: SVKGSEAF
J: TRBJ2-7; V: TRBV20-1; CDR3: SARLGGGSNEQY
J: TRBJ2-3; V: TRBV6-6; CDR3: ASSNLGGGTDTQY
J: TRBJ2-3; V: TRBV25-1; CDR3: ASSLAGEPSTSTDTQY
J: TRBJ2-7; V: TRBV29-1; CDR3: SVESQGIASYEQY